This TCR beta chain was recovered during a study of T-cell memory formation after mild COVID-19. Regarding this clonotype: The antigen is unknown.

MiXCR, run by TCRdb on the 5' RACE reads, gives a single entry per CDR3 protein. The table lists just over 150,000 distinct CDR3 sequences, roughly 31% of them singletons. Notes on the study in general: The authors did not confirm SARS-CoV-2 specificity of second-wave clones peaking day 37. Clones that contracted clustered mainly in CM and EM if CD4+ and in EMRA if CD8+.

Germline-derived CDR1 and CDR2 are MNHEY and SVGAGI. Germline trimming cut 2 bases from V and 8 bases from J; bases unmatched to any gene: 2. The CDR3 runs to 15 residues. The chain has TRBV6-5 and TRBJ1-6, with 11 bases aligning to TRBD1. The source is an adult woman who had mild COVID-19 (a few samples of this study predate the infection). Cell type and time point are not known. The sample consisted of PBMCs or a T cell subset sorted from them (not recorded which). In DNA, the CDR3 is TGTGCCAGCAGTTACGGGGACAGGGGGGATTCACCCCTCCACTTT. Amino acids: CASSYGDRGDSPLHF.